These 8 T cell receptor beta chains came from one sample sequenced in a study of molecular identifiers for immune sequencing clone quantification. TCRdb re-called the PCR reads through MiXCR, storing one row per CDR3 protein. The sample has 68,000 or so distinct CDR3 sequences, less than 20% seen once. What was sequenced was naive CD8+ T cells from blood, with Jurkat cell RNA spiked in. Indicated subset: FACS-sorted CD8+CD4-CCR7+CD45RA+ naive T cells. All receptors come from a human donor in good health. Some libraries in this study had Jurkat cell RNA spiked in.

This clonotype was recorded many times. The CDR3 reads CASSPLSDATDTQYF. Written as DNA, the CDR3 is TGCGCCAGCAGCCCCTTAAGCGACGCCACAGATACGCAGTATTTT. J is TRBJ2-3 and V is TRBV4-1; D remains unclear. The CDR3 extends over 15 amino acids. Germline-derived CDR1 and CDR2 are MGHRA and YSYEKL. Trimming stripped 4 bases from V and 2 bases from J, with 13 bases between.

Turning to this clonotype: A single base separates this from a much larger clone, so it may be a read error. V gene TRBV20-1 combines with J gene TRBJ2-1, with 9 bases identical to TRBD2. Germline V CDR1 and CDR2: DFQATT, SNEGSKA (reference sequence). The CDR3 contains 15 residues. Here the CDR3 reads CGARATSGSYNEQFF. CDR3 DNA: TGCGGTGCTAGAGCGACTAGCGGCTCCTACAATGAGCAGTTCTTC.

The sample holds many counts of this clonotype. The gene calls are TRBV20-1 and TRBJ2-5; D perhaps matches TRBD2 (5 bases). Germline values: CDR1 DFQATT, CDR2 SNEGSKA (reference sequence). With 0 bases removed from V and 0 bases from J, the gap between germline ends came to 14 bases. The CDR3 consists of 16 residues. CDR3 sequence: CSARDDRLTYQETQYF. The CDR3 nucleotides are TGCAGTGCTAGAGATGATAGACTAACTTACCAAGAGACCCAGTACTTC.

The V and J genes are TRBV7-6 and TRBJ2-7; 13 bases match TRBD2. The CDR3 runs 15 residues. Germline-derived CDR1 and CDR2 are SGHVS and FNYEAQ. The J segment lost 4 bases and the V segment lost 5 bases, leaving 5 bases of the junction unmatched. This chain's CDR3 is CASSAGTSGTYEQYF. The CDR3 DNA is TGTGCCAGCAGCGCCGGGACTAGCGGGACTTACGAGCAGTACTTC.

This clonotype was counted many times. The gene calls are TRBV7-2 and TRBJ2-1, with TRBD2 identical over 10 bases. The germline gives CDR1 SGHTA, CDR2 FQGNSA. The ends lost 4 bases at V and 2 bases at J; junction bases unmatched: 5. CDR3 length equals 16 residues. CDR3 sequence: CASSSLAGDTYNEQFF. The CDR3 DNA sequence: TGTGCCAGCAGCTCCCTAGCGGGAGACACCTACAATGAGCAGTTCTTC.

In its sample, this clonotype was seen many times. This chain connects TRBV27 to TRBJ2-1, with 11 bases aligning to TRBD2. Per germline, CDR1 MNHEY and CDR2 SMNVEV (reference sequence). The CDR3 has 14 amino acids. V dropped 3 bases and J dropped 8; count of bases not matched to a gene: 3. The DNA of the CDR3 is TGTGCCAGCAGTTTCACTAGCGGGAGTCATGAGCAGTTCTTC. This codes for CASSFTSGSHEQFF.

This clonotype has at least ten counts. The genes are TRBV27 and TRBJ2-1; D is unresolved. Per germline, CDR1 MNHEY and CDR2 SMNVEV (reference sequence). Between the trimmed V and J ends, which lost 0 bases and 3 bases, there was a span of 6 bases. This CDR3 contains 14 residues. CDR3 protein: CASSLSSDYNEQFF. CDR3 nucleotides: TGTGCCAGCAGTTTATCGTCCGACTACAATGAGCAGTTCTTC.

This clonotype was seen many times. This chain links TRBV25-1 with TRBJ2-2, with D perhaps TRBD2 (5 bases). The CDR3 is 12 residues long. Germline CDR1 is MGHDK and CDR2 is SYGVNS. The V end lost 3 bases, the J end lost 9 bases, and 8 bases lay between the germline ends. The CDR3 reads CASSEGSWELFF. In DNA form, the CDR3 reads TGTGCCAGCAGTGAGGGGAGCTGGGAGCTGTTTTTT. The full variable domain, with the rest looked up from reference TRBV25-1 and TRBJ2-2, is EADIYQTPRYLVIGTGKKITLECSQTMGHDKMYWYQQDPGMELHLIHYSYGVNSTEKGDLSSESTVSRIRTEHFPLTLESARPSHTSQYLCASSEGSWELFFGEGSRLTVL.